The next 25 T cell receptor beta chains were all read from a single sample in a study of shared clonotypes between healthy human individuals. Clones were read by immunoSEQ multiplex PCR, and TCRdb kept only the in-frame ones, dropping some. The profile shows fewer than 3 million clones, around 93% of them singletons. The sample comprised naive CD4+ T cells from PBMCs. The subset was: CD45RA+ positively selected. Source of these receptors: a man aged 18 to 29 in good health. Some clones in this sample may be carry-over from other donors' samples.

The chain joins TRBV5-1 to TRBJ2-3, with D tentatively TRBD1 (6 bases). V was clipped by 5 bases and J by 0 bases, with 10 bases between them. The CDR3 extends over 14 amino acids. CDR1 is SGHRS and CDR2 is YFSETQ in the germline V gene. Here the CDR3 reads CASSGQTSTDTQYF. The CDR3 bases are TGCGCCAGCAGTGGACAGACTAGCACAGATACGCAGTATTTT.

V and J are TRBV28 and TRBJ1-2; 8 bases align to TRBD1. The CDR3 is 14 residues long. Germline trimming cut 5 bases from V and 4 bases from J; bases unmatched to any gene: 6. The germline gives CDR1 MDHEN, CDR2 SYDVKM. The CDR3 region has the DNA TGTGCCAGCAGTCTAAATACAGGGGGCTATGGCTACACCTTC. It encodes CASSLNTGGYGYTF.

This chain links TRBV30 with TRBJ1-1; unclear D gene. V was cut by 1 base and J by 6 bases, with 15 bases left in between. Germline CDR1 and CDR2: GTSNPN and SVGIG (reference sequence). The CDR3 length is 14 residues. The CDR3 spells CAWSDQGVGAEAFF. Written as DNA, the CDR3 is TGTGCCTGGAGTGATCAAGGTGTCGGGGCTGAAGCTTTCTTT.

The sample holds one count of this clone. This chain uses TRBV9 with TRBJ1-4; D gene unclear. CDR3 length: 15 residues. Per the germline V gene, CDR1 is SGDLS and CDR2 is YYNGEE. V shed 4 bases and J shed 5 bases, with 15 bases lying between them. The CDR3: CASSPRQDRNEKLFF. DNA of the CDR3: TGTGCCAGCAGCCCCCGACAAGATAGAAATGAAAAACTGTTTTTT.

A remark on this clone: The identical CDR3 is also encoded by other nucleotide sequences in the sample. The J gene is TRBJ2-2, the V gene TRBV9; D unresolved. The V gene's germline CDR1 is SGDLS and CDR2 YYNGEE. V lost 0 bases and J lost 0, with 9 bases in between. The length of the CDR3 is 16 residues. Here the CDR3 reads CASSVAGGSNTGELFF. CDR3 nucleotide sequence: TGTGCCAGCAGCGTAGCTGGCGGTTCGAACACCGGGGAGCTGTTTTTT.

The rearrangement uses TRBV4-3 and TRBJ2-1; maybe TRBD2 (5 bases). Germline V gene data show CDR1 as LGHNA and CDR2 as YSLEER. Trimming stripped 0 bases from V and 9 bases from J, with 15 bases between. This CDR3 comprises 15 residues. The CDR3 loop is CASSQDLGVRGEQFF. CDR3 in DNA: TGCGCCAGCAGCCAAGATCTCGGGGTGCGCGGTGAGCAGTTCTTC.

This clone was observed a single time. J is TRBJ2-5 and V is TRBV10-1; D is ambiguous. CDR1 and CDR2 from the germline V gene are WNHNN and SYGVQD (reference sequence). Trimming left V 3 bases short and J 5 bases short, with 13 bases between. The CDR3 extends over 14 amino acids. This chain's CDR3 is CASSDSAYRETQYF. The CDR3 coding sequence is TGCGCCAGCAGTGATTCGGCGTACCGGGAGACCCAGTACTTC.

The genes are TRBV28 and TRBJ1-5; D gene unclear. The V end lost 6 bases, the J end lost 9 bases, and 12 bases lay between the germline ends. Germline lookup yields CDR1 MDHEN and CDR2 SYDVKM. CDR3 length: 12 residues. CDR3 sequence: CASSSPKGPQHF. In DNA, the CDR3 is TGTGCCAGCAGCTCACCCAAGGGGCCCCAGCATTTT.

The chain's CDR3 is CASSQNSRGIGETQYF. The CDR3, as DNA: TGTGCCAGCAGCCAGAACTCCCGCGGGATTGGGGAGACCCAGTACTTC. This sequence joins TRBV7-6 and TRBJ2-5; a weak D match, TRBD2 (6 bases). This CDR3 is 16 amino acids long. Germline CDR1 and CDR2: SGHVS and FNYEAQ. V was shortened by 5 bases and J by 5 bases, with 21 bases between the two germline ends.

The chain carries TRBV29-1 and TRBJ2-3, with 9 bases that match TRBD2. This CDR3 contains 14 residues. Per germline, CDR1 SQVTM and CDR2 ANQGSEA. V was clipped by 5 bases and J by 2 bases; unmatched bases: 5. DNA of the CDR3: TGCAGCGTTTGGAGCGGGAGGTTCACAGATACGCAGTATTTT. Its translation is CSVWSGRFTDTQYF.

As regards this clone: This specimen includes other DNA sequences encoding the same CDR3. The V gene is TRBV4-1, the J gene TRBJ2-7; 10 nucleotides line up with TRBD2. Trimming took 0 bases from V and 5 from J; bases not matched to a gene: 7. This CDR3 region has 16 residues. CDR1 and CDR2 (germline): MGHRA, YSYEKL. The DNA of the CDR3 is TGCGCCAGCAGCCAAGACCCAGCGGGAGGGCCGCACGAGCAGTACTTC. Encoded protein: CASSQDPAGGPHEQYF.

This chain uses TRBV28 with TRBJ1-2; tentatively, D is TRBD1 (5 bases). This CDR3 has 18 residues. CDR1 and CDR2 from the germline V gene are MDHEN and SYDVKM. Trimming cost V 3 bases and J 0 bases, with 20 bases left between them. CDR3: CASSLELEANRPNYGYTF. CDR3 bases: TGTGCCAGCAGTTTGGAGTTGGAGGCTAACAGGCCTAACTATGGCTACACCTTC.

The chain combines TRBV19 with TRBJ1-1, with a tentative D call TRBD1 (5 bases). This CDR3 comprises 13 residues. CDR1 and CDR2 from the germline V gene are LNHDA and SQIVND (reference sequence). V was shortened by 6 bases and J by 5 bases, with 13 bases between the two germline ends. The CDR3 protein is CASRGGVRTEAFF. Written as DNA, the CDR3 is TGTGCCAGTAGGGGAGGGGTGCGGACTGAAGCTTTCTTT. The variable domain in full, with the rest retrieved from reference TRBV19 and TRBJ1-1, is DGGITQSPKYLFRKEGQNVTLSCEQNLNHDAMYWYRQDPGQGLRLIYYSQIVNDFQKGDIAEGYSVSREKKESFPLTVTSAQKNPTAFYLCASRGGVRTEAFFGQGTRLTVV.

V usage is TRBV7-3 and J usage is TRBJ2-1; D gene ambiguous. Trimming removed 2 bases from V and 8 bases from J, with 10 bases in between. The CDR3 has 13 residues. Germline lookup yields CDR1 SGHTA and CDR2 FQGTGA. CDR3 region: CASSLRPFDEQFF. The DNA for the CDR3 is TGTGCCAGCAGCTTACGGCCGTTCGATGAGCAGTTCTTC. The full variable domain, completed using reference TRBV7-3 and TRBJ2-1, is GAGVSQTPSNKVTEKGKYVELRCDPISGHTALYWYRQSLGQGPEFLIYFQGTGAADDSGLPNDRFFAVRPEGSVSTLKIQRTERGDSAVYLCASSLRPFDEQFFGPGTRLTVL.

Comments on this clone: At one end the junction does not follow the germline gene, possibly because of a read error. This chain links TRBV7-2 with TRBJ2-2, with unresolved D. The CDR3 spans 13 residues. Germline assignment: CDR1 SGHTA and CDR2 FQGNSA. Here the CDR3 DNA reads TGTGCCAGCACCTTAGAGCTCACCGGGGAGCTGTTTTTT. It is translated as CASTLELTGELFF.

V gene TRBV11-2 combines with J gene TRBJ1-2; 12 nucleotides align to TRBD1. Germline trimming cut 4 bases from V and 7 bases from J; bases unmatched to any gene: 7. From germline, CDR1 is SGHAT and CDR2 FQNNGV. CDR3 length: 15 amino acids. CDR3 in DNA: TGTGCCAGCAGCTCCCGGGACAGGGGGCGGGTTGGCTACACCTTC. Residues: CASSSRDRGRVGYTF.

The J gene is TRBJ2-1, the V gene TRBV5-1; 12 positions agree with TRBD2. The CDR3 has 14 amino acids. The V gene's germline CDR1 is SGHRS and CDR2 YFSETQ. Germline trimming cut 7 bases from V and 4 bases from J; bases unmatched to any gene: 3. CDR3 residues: CASSTSGRYNEQFF. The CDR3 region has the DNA TGCGCCAGCTCGACTAGCGGGAGATACAATGAGCAGTTCTTC.

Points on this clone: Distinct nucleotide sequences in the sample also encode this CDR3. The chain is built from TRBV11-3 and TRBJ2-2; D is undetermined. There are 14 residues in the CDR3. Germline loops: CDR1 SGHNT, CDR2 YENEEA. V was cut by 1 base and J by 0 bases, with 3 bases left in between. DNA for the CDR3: TGTGCCAGCAGCTTAGGGGCGAACACCGGGGAGCTGTTTTTT. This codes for CASSLGANTGELFF.

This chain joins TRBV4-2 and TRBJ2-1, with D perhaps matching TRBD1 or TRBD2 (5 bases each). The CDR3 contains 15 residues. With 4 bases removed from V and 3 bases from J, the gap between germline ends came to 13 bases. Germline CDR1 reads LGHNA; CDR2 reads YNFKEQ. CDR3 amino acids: CASSPGLVRYNEQFF. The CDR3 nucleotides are TGTGCCAGCAGCCCGGGGCTTGTGCGCTACAATGAGCAGTTCTTC.

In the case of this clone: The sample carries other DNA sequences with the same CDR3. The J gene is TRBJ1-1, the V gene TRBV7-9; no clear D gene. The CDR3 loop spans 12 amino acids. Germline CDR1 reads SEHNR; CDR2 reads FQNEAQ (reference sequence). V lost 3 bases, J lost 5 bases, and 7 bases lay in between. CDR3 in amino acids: CASSLDTTEAFF. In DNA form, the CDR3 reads TGTGCCAGCAGCTTGGATACAACTGAAGCTTTCTTT.

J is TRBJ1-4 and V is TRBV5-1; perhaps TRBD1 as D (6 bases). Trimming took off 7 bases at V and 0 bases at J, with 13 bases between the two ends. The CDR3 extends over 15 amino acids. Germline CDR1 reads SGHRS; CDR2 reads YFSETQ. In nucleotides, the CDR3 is TGCGCCAGCTCGGGGGCAGCTGCAACTAATGAAAAACTGTTTTTT. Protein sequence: CASSGAAATNEKLFF.

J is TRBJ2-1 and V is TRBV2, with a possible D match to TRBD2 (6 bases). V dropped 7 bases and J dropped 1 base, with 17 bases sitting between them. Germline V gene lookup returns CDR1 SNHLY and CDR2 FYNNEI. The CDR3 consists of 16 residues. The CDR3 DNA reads TGTGCCAGCACCCCTACGGGGACTCTTTCCTACAATGAGCAGTTCTTC. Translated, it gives CASTPTGTLSYNEQFF.

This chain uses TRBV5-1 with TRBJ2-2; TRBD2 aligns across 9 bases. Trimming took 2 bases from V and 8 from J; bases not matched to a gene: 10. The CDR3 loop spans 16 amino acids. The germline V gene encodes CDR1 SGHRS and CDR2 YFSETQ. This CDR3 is CASSLIAGGPAGELFF. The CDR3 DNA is TGCGCCAGCAGCTTAATCGCGGGAGGGCCGGCTGGGGAGCTGTTTTTT.

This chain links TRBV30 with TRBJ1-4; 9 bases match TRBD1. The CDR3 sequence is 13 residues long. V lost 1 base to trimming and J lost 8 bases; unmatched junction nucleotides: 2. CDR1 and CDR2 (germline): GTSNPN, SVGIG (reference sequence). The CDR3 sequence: CAWSGDRAEKLFF. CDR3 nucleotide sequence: TGTGCCTGGAGTGGGGACAGGGCGGAAAAACTGTTTTTT.

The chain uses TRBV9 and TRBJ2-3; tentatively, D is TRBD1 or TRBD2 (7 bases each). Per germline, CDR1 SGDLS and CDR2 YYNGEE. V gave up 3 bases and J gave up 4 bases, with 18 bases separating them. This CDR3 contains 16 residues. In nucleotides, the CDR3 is TGTGCCAGCAGCGCAGGGGGGGGCGCAGCCCCAGATACGCAGTATTTT. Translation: CASSAGGGAAPDTQYF. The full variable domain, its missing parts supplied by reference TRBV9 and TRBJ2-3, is DSGVTQTPKHLITATGQRVTLRCSPRSGDLSVYWYQQSLDQGLQFLIQYYNGEERAKGNILERFSAQQFPDLHSELNLSSLELGDSALYFCASSAGGGAAPDTQYFGPGTRLTVL.